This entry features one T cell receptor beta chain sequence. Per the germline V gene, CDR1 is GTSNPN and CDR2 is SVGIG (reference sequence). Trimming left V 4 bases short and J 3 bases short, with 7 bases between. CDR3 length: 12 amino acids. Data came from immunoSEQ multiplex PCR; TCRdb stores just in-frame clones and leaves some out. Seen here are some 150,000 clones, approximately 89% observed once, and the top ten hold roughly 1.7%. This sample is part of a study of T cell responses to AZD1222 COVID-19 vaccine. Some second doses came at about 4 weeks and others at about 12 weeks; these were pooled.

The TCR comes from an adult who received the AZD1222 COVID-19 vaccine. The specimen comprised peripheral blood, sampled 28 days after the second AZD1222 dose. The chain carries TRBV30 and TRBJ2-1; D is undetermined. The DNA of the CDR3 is TGTGCCTGGACAGGATACTACAATGAGCAGTTCTTC. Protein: CAWTGYYNEQFF.